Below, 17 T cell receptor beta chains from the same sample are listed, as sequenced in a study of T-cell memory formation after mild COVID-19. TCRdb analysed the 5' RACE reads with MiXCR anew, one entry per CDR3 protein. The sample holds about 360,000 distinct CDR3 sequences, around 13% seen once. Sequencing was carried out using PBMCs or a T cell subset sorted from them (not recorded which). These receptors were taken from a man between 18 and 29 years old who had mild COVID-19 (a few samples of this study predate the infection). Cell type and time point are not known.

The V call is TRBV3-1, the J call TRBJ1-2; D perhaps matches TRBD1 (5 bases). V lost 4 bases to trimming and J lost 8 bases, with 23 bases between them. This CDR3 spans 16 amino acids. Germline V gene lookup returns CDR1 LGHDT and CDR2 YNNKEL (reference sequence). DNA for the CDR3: TGTGCCAGCAGCCTTTCTTTCCGGGACCGTAAAGCGGGCTACACCTTC. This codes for CASSLSFRDRKAGYTF.

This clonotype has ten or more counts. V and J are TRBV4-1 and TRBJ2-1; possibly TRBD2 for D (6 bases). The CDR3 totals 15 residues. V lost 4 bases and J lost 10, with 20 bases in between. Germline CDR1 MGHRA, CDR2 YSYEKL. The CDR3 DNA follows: TGCGCCAGCAGCCCCAAGAGCCCGGCGGGAAGCGAGCAGTTCTTC. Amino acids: CASSPKSPAGSEQFF.

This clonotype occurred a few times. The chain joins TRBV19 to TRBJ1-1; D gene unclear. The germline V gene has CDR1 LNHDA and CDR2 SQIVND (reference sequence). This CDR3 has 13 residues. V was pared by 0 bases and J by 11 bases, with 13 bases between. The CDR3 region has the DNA TGTGCCAGTAGTATAGATACGGCGAGGAGGGCTTTCTTT. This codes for CASSIDTARRAFF.

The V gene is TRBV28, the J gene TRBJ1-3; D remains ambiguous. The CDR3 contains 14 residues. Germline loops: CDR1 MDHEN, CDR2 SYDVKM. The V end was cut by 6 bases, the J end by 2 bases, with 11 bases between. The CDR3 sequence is CASRAREPGNTIYF. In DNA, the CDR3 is TGTGCCAGCAGGGCTAGGGAACCTGGAAACACCATATATTTT.

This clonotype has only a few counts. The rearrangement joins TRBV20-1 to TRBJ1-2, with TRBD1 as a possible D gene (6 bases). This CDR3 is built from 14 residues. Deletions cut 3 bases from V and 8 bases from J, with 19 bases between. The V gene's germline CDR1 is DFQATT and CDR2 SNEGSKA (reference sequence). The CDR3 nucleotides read TGCAGTGCTAGTCAGGGGCCCACTCGGGGGGGCTACACCTTC. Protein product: CSASQGPTRGGYTF.

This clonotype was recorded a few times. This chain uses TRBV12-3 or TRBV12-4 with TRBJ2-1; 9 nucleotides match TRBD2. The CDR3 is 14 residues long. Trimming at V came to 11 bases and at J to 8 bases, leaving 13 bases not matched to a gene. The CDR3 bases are TGTGCCTCCCAGGGGGTAGCGGGGGTGCATGAGCAGTTCTTC. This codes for CASQGVAGVHEQFF.

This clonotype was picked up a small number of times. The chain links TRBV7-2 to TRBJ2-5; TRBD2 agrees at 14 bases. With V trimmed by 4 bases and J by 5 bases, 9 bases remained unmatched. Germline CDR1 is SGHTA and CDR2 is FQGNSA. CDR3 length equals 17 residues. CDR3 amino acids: CASSSPGLAGAGETQYF. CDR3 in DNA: TGTGCCAGCAGCTCGCCGGGACTAGCGGGGGCGGGGGAGACCCAGTACTTC.

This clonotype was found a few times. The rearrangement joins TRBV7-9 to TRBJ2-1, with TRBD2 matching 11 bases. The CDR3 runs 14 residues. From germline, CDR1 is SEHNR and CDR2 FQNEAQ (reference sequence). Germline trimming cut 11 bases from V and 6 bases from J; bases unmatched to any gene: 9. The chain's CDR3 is CACRTTSGANEQFF. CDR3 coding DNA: TGTGCCTGCCGAACGACTAGCGGGGCCAATGAGCAGTTCTTC.

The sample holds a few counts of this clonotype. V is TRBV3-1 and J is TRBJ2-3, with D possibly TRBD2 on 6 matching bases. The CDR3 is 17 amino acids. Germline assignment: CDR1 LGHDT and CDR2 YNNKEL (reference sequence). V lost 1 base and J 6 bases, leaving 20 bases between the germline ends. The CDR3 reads CASSQAGVRSGADTQYF. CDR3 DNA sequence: TGTGCCAGCAGCCAAGCGGGGGTCCGTTCAGGCGCGGATACGCAGTATTTT.

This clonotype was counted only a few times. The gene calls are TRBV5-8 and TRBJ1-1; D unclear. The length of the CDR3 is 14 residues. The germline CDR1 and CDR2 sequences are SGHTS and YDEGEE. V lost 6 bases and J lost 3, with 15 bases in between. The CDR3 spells CASNPGFTHTEAFF. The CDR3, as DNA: TGTGCCAGCAACCCGGGGTTTACGCACACTGAAGCTTTCTTT.

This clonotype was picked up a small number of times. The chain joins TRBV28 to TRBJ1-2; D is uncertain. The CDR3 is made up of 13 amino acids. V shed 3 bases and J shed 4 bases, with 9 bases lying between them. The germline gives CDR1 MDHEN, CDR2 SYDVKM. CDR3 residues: CASSLTLSYGYTF. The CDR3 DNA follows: TGTGCCAGCAGTTTGACCCTCAGCTATGGCTACACCTTC.

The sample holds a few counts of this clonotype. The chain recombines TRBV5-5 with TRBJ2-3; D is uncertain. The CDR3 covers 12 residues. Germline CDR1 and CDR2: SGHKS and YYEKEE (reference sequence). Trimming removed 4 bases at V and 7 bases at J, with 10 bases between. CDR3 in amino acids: CASSTTLYTQYF. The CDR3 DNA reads TGTGCCAGCAGCACGACACTTTATACGCAGTATTTT.

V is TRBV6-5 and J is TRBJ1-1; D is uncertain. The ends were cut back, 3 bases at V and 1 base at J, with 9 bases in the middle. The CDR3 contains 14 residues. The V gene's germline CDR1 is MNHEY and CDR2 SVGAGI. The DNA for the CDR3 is TGTGCCAGCAGTTATCACTCGGGGAACACTGAAGCTTTCTTT. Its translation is CASSYHSGNTEAFF.

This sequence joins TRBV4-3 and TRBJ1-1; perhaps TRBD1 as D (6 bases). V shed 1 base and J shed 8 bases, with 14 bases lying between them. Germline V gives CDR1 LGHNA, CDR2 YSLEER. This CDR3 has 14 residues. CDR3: CASSQGWDIAEAFF. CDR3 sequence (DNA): TGCGCCAGCAGCCAAGGCTGGGACATCGCAGAAGCTTTCTTT.

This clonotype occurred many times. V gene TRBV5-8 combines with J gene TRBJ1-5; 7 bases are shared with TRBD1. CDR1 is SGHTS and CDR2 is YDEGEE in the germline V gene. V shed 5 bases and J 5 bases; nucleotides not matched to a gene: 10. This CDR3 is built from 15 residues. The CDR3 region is CASSPTGDWDQPQHF. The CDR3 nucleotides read TGTGCCAGCAGTCCTACAGGGGATTGGGATCAGCCCCAGCATTTT.

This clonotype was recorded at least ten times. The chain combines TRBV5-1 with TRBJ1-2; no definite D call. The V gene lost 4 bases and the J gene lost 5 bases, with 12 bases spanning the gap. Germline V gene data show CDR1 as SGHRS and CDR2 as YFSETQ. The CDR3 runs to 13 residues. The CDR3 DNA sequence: TGCGCCAGCAGCCCGAGGACTGATTATGGCTACACCTTC. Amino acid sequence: CASSPRTDYGYTF. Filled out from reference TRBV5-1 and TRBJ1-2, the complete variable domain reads KAGVTQTPRYLIKTRGQQVTLSCSPISGHRSVSWYQQTPGQGLQFLFEYFSETQRNKGNFPGRFSGRQFSNSRSEMNVSTLELGDSALYLCASSPRTDYGYTFGSGTRLTVV.

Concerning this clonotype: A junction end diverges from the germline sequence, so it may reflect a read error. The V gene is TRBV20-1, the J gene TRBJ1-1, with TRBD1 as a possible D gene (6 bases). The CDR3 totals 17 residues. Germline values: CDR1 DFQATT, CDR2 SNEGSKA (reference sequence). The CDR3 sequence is CSPGASGSWVRDTEAFF. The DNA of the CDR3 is TGCAGTCCGGGGGCTTCCGGGTCATGGGTGAGGGACACCGAAGCTTTCTTT.